This entry lists 20 T cell receptor beta chains sequenced from one sample in a study of persistence of HIV-infected CD4 T cells. Their specific antigens are unknown. Sequencing used immunoSEQ version 4 in survey mode. The protocol was immunoSEQ multiplex PCR, while the TCRdb copy is restricted to in-frame clones and leaves out a portion. This sample has 15,000 to 20,000 clones, with around three fifths found just once. Lysates of CMV-infected fibroblasts at roughly 10 ug/mL stimulated these cells. Responding CD4+ T cells were sorted by upregulation of both CD40 ligand and CD69. Specimen: CD4+ T cells sorted from PBMCs after roughly 18-hour stimulation, collected from a patient who received antiretroviral therapy. These receptors were taken from an adult woman with HIV who was CMV-seropositive.

V and J are TRBV6-5 and TRBJ1-5; the D gene is possibly TRBD1 (5 bases). Germline-derived CDR1 and CDR2 are MNHEY and SVGAGI. This CDR3 is built from 14 residues. V was cut by 0 bases and J by 6 bases, with 9 bases left in between. CDR3 loop: CASSYSGGSQPQHF. The CDR3 nucleotides are TGTGCCAGCAGTTACTCTGGGGGGAGTCAGCCCCAGCATTTT.

The chain carries TRBV25-1 and TRBJ1-1, with D unresolved. Germline values: CDR1 MGHDK, CDR2 SYGVNS. V dropped 5 bases and J dropped 0 bases, with 7 bases sitting between them. The CDR3 consists of 13 residues. The CDR3 here is CASSKGMNTEAFF. CDR3 coding DNA: TGTGCCAGCAGTAAGGGAATGAACACTGAAGCTTTCTTT. The whole variable domain, remainder taken from reference TRBV25-1 and TRBJ1-1, is EADIYQTPRYLVIGTGKKITLECSQTMGHDKMYWYQQDPGMELHLIHYSYGVNSTEKGDLSSESTVSRIRTEHFPLTLESARPSHTSQYLCASSKGMNTEAFFGQGTRLTVV.

This rearrangement joins TRBV5-1 to TRBJ1-5, with D uncertain. Germline V gene data show CDR1 as SGHRS and CDR2 as YFSETQ. This CDR3 spans 13 amino acids. V was trimmed by 0 bases and J by 4 bases, leaving 5 bases between them. CDR3 amino acids: CASSLEANQPQHF. CDR3 DNA: TGCGCCAGCAGCTTGGAGGCGAATCAGCCCCAGCATTTT. The variable domain in full, completed from reference TRBV5-1 and TRBJ1-5, reads KAGVTQTPRYLIKTRGQQVTLSCSPISGHRSVSWYQQTPGQGLQFLFEYFSETQRNKGNFPGRFSGRQFSNSRSEMNVSTLELGDSALYLCASSLEANQPQHFGDGTRLSIL.

By proportion, this clone is medium-sized. V is TRBV12-3 or TRBV12-4 and J is TRBJ2-5, with D perhaps matching TRBD1 (6 bases). This CDR3 contains 13 residues. V lost 5 bases and J lost 5, with 12 bases in between. CDR3 in amino acids: CASSERGLETQYF. The DNA of the CDR3 is TGTGCCAGCAGTGAGAGGGGGTTGGAGACCCAGTACTTC.

This chain uses TRBV9 with TRBJ1-1; TRBD1 might be the D (6 bases). Germline V gene data show CDR1 as SGDLS and CDR2 as YYNGEE. There are 16 residues in the CDR3. V was clipped by 4 bases and J by 1 base, with 17 bases between them. CDR3 bases: TGTGCCAGCAGCCCCCGCGGGAGCAGGGGGAACACTGAAGCTTTCTTT. Translated: CASSPRGSRGNTEAFF.

J is TRBJ2-1 and V is TRBV7-2, with 9 positions matching TRBD2. CDR3 length equals 17 residues. The junction had 10 bases not matched to a gene; V was cut back by 4 bases and J by 3 bases. CDR1 and CDR2 (germline): SGHTA, FQGNSA. CDR3 loop: CASSSSLVAGVYNEQFF. CDR3 sequence (DNA): TGTGCCAGCAGCTCCTCCCTGGTAGCGGGGGTCTACAATGAGCAGTTCTTC.

Written as DNA, the CDR3 is TGTGCCAGCAGTTACGACAGCAATTCACCCCTCCACTTT. This sequence encodes CASSYDSNSPLHF. The chain couples TRBV6-6 to TRBJ1-6; D is possibly TRBD1 (5 bases). Trimming stripped 2 bases from V and 7 bases from J, with 6 bases between. The CDR3 extends over 13 amino acids. Germline CDR1 is MNHNY and CDR2 is SVGAGI (reference sequence).

The rearrangement links TRBV18 to TRBJ1-1; perhaps TRBD1 as D (5 bases). Germline CDR1 is KGHSH and CDR2 is LQKENI. The CDR3 has 14 amino acids. V lost 2 bases and J 6 bases, leaving 13 bases between the germline ends. The CDR3 nucleotides read TGTGCCAGCTCACCAGCTGGGGACGGCCCTGAAGCTTTCTTT. Its translation is CASSPAGDGPEAFF. Filled out from reference TRBV18 and TRBJ1-1, the complete variable domain reads NAGVMQNPRHLVRRRGQEARLRCSPMKGHSHVYWYRQLPEEGLKFMVYLQKENIIDESGMPKERFSAEFPKEGPSILRIQQVVRGDSAAYFCASSPAGDGPEAFFGQGTRLTVV.

V usage is TRBV5-8 and J usage is TRBJ2-7, with TRBD1 matching 7 bases. The V and J ends lost 1 base and 9 bases, in that order; junction bases with no gene match: 19. Germline loops: CDR1 SGHTS, CDR2 YDEGEE. The CDR3 totals 17 residues. The CDR3 loop is CASSLTVSAGGYWGQYF. CDR3 DNA sequence: TGTGCCAGCAGCTTGACCGTGTCAGCAGGGGGTTACTGGGGGCAGTACTTC.

The chain employs TRBV10-3 and TRBJ2-6; the D call may be TRBD1 or TRBD2 (5 bases each). The ends were cut back, 0 bases at V and 2 bases at J, with 11 bases in the middle. The germline V gene has CDR1 ENHRY and CDR2 SYGVKD. This CDR3 spans 17 amino acids. The CDR3 DNA reads as TGTGCCATCAGTGAGTCGAGAATGGGGGCTGGGGCCAACGTCCTGACTTTC. The encoded protein is CAISESRMGAGANVLTF.

The V call is TRBV5-1, the J call TRBJ2-3; 11 bases match TRBD2. The CDR3 extends over 19 amino acids. Per the germline V gene, CDR1 is SGHRS and CDR2 is YFSETQ. Trimming cost V 0 bases and J 2 bases; bases outside gene matches: 11. The CDR3 DNA reads as TGCGCCAGCAGCTTGGGTCTAGCGGGGGGTCAACTCTTCACAGATACGCAGTATTTT. Amino acids: CASSLGLAGGQLFTDTQYF. Full variable domain (rest looked up from reference TRBV5-1 and TRBJ2-3): KAGVTQTPRYLIKTRGQQVTLSCSPISGHRSVSWYQQTPGQGLQFLFEYFSETQRNKGNFPGRFSGRQFSNSRSEMNVSTLELGDSALYLCASSLGLAGGQLFTDTQYFGPGTRLTVL.

This clone was seen a single time. The rearrangement joins TRBV5-3 to TRBJ1-1, with D unresolved. TRBV5-3 is annotated as an ORF whose role is uncertain. V lost 4 bases and J lost 2, with 9 bases in between. This CDR3 comprises 13 residues. The CDR3 sequence: CARSTSGNTEAFF. As DNA, the CDR3 is TGTGCCAGAAGCACCTCGGGTAACACTGAAGCTTTCTTT.

This clone appeared a few times. The chain couples TRBV10-3 to TRBJ1-6; tentative D call: TRBD1 (5 bases). CDR1 and CDR2 (germline): ENHRY, SYGVKD. This CDR3 has 17 amino acids. V gave up 0 bases and J gave up 9 bases, with 18 bases separating them. CDR3 bases: TGTGCCATCAGTGAGTCGGAAGTAGGGCCAGGGAGTTCACCCCTCCACTTT. Translation: CAISESEVGPGSSPLHF.

The chain carries TRBV5-1 and TRBJ1-1; D perhaps matches TRBD1 (5 bases). The CDR3 is 14 amino acids. Germline V lookup: CDR1 SGHRS, CDR2 YFSETQ. Trimming cost V 4 bases and J 0 bases, with 10 bases left between them. The CDR3 bases are TGCGCCAGCAGCCCGGGACCGATGAACACTGAAGCTTTCTTT. Encoded protein: CASSPGPMNTEAFF.

The V and J genes are TRBV5-1 and TRBJ1-1; no definite D call. The CDR3 is 14 amino acids. V lost 4 bases, J lost 1 base, and 11 bases lay in between. Germline V gene lookup returns CDR1 SGHRS and CDR2 YFSETQ. The CDR3 loop reads CASSRGQPNTEAFF. The CDR3 bases are TGCGCCAGCAGCCGAGGGCAGCCGAACACTGAAGCTTTCTTT.

A single count supports this clone. The chain links TRBV5-4 to TRBJ2-3; D is uncertain. The CDR3 consists of 15 residues. The germline gives CDR1 SGHNT, CDR2 YYREEE (reference sequence). V lost 0 bases, J lost 1 base, and 9 bases lay in between. The CDR3 sequence is CASSLEDGGTDTQYF. DNA for the CDR3: TGTGCCAGCAGCTTGGAGGACGGTGGCACAGATACGCAGTATTTT.

There are a few counts of this clone. The CDR3 here is CASSPTEAGEKLFF. CDR3 sequence (DNA): TGTGCCAGCAGTCCCACGGAGGCTGGTGAAAAACTGTTTTTT. This chain joins TRBV6-5 and TRBJ1-4; no reliable D call. Trimming shortened V by 5 bases and J by 7 bases, and 14 bases separated the two germline ends. CDR1 is MNHEY and CDR2 is SVGAGI in the germline V gene. The CDR3 covers 14 residues.

V usage is TRBV18 and J usage is TRBJ1-5, with D perhaps matching TRBD1 (6 bases). The CDR3 is made up of 15 amino acids. Per the germline V gene, CDR1 is KGHSH and CDR2 is LQKENI. V lost 1 base and J lost 6, with 13 bases in between. The CDR3 reads CASSPRGQGGQPQHF. Written as DNA, the CDR3 is TGTGCCAGCTCACCACGGGGGCAGGGCGGTCAGCCCCAGCATTTT.

The CDR3 loop is CASSLGTAQNTGELFF. The DNA of the CDR3 is TGTGCCAGCAGCTTGGGGACAGCTCAGAACACCGGGGAGCTGTTTTTT. The J gene is TRBJ2-2, the V gene TRBV7-3; 7 bases map to TRBD1. V lost 3 bases to trimming and J lost 1 base; unmatched junction nucleotides: 5. The CDR3 covers 16 residues. Germline CDR1 and CDR2: SGHTA and FQGTGA.

The chain links TRBV7-2 to TRBJ2-1; the match to TRBD2 covers 8 bases. The CDR3 runs to 16 residues. V lost 5 bases, J lost 5 bases, and 11 bases stayed unmatched. CDR1 SGHTA and CDR2 FQGNSA come from the germline V gene. The CDR3 here is CASSPDTSGGHNEQFF. CDR3 in DNA: TGTGCCAGCAGCCCTGATACCAGCGGGGGTCACAATGAGCAGTTCTTC. Together with reference TRBV7-2 and TRBJ2-1, the CDR3 gives the full variable domain: GAGVSQSPSNKVTEKGKDVELRCDPISGHTALYWYRQSLGQGLEFLIYFQGNSAPDKSGLPSDRFSAERTGGSVSTLTIQRTQQEDSAVYLCASSPDTSGGHNEQFFGPGTRLTVL.